One T cell receptor beta chain is described in this entry. Its antigen remains unknown. The sample belongs to a study of shared clonotypes between healthy human individuals. This CDR3 comprises 14 residues. Trimming removed 8 bases at V and 0 bases at J, with 11 bases between. Germline CDR1 is MNHNY and CDR2 is SVGAGI (reference sequence). General observations from the study: Deeper or shallower sequencing was expected to change how clonotypes are shared among donors. The study found lower generation probabilities in non-shared clonotypes than in those shared by all four donors.

When replicate PCRs were run on sorted subsets, they used 200 to 250 ng DNA, roughly 30,000 T cell genomes. Original processing notes: ImmunoSEQ gave junction-only sequences without quality scores, so filtering differed. Using immunoSEQ multiplex PCR, the repertoire was profiled, and TCRdb retains in-frame clones only, with some absent. That table supplies the V and J calls and clone size; D and trimming were determined from the DNA. The repertoire consists of hundreds of thousands of clones, with less than 80% occurring once and the leading ten covering about 1.8%. The source material was memory CD4+ T cells sorted from blood. As for subset: CD45RA-negative fraction. This TCR was recovered from a woman aged 30 to 39 in good health. The chain uses TRBV6-6 and TRBJ1-3; D gene ambiguous. The CDR3 DNA follows: TGTGCCAGCGGCGCTCCGAGCTCTGGAAACACCATATATTTT. Its protein is CASGAPSSGNTIYF.